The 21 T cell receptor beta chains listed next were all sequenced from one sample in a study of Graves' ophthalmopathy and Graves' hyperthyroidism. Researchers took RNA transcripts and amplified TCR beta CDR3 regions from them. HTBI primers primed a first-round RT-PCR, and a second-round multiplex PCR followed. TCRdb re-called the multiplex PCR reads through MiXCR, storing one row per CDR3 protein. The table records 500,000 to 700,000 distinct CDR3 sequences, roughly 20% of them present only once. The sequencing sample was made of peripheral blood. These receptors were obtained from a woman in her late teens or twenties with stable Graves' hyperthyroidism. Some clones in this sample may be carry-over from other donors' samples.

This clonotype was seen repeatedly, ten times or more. The CDR3 DNA is TGTGCCAGCAGCCAAGGGACAGGGGGCAATCAGCCCCAGCATTTT. Translation gives CASSQGTGGNQPQHF. This chain connects TRBV12-3 or TRBV12-4 to TRBJ1-5; 10 positions agree with TRBD1. The CDR3 covers 15 residues. V trimming: 6 bases; J trimming: 2 bases; junction bases outside the gene matches: 4.

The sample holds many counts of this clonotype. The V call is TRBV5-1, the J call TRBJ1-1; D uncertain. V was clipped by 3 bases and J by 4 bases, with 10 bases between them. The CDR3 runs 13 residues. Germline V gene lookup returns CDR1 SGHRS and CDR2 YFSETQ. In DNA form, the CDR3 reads TGCGCCAGCAGCTCCCTATCGGGCACTGAAGCTTTCTTT. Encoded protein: CASSSLSGTEAFF.

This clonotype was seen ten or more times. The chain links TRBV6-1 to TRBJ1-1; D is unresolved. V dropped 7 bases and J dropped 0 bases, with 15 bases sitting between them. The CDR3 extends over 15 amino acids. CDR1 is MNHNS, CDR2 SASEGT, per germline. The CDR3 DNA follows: TGTGCCAGCACCGCCGTTGCGGAAATGAACACTGAAGCTTTCTTT. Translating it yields CASTAVAEMNTEAFF.

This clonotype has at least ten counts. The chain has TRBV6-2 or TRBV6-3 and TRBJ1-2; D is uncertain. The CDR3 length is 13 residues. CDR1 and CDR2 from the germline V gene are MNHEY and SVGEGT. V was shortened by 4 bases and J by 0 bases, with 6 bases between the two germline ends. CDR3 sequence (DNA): TGTGCCAGCAGTTGGCGGCCTAACTATGGCTACACCTTC. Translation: CASSWRPNYGYTF.

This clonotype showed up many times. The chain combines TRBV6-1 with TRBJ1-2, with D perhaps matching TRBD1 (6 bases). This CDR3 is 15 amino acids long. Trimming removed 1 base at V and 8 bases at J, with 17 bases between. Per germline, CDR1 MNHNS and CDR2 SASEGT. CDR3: CASSEETGLGGGYTF. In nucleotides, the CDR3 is TGTGCCAGCAGTGAAGAGACAGGACTTGGCGGAGGCTACACCTTC.

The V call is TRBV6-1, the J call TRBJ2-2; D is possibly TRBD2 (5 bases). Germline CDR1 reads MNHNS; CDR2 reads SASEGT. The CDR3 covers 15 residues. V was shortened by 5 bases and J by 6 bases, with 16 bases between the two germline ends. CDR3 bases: TGTGCCAGCAGTATAGATCCAACGGGGTCCGGGGAGCTGTTTTTT. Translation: CASSIDPTGSGELFF.

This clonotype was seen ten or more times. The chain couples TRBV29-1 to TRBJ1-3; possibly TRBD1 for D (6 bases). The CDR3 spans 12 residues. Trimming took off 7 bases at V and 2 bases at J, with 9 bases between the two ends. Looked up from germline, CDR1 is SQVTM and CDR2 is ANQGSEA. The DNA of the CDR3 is TGCAGCGCGGGGGCCACTGGAAACACCATATATTTT. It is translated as CSAGATGNTIYF.

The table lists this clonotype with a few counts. The CDR3 is CASSPDGTGASPLHF. The CDR3 DNA reads as TGTGCCAGCAGCCCAGACGGGACAGGGGCCTCACCCCTCCACTTT. This chain joins TRBV7-3 and TRBJ1-6; 10 nucleotides match TRBD1. V gave up 5 bases and J gave up 10 bases; unmatched junction bases: 8. The CDR3 runs to 15 residues. The germline CDR1 and CDR2 sequences are SGHTA and FQGTGA.

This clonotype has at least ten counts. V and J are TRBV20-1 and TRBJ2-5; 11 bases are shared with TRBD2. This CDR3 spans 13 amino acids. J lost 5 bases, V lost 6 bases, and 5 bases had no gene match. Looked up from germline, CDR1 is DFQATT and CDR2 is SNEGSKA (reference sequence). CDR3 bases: TGCAGTGCCCTAGCGGGAGGCGGGGAGACCCAGTACTTC. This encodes CSALAGGGETQYF.

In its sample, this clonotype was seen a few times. DNA for the CDR3: TGTGCCAGCACGGAGATTCTGAGTAGCAATCAGCCCCAGCATTTT. Translating it yields CASTEILSSNQPQHF. The rearrangement links TRBV7-2 to TRBJ1-5; unclear D gene. The V gene lost 7 bases and the J gene lost 0 bases, with 13 bases spanning the gap. The germline V gene encodes CDR1 SGHTA and CDR2 FQGNSA. The CDR3 is 15 residues long.

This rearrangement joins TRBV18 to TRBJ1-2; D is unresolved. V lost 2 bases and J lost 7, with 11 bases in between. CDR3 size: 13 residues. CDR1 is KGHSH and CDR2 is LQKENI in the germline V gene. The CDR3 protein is CASSPTTALGYTF. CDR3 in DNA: TGTGCCAGCTCACCAACGACGGCTCTTGGCTACACCTTC.

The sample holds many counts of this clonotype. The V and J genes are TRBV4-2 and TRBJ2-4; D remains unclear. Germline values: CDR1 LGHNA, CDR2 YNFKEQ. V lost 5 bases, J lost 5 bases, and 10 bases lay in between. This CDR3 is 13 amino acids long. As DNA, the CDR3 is TGTGCCAGCAGCGGGATAGAGGAAAACATTCAGTACTTC. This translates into CASSGIEENIQYF.

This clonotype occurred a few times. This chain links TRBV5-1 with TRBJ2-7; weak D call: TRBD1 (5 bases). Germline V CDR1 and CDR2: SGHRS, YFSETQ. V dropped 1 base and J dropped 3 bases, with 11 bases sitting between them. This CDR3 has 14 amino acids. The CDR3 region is CASSLQGTVYEQYF. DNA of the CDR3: TGCGCCAGCAGCTTGCAGGGTACCGTCTACGAGCAGTACTTC. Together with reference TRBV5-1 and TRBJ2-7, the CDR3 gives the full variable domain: KAGVTQTPRYLIKTRGQQVTLSCSPISGHRSVSWYQQTPGQGLQFLFEYFSETQRNKGNFPGRFSGRQFSNSRSEMNVSTLELGDSALYLCASSLQGTVYEQYFGPGTRLTVT.

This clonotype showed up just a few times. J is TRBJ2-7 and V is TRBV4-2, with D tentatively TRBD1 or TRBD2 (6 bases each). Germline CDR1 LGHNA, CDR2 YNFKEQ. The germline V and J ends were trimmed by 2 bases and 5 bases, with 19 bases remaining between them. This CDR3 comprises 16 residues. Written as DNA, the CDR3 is TGTGCCAGCAGCCAAATAGGTAACGGGGGCATCCACGAGCAGTACTTC. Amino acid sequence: CASSQIGNGGIHEQYF.

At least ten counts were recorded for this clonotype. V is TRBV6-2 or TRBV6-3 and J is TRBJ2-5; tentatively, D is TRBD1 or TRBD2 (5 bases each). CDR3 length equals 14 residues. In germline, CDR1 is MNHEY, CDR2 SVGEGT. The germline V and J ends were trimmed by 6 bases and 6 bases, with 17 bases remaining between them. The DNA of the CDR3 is TGTGCCAGCAGCGCCGGGACGGAAGCGAAGACCCAGTACTTC. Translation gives CASSAGTEAKTQYF.

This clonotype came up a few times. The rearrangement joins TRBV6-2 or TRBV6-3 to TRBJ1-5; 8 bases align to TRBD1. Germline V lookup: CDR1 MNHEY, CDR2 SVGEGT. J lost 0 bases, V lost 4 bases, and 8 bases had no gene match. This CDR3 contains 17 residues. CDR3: CASSFRGLSPSNQPQHF. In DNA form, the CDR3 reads TGTGCCAGCAGTTTCAGGGGGCTATCCCCTAGCAATCAGCCCCAGCATTTT.

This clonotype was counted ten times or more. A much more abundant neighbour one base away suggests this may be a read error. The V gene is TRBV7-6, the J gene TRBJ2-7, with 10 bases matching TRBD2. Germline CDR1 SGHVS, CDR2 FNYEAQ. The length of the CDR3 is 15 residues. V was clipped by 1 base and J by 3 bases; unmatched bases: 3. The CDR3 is CASSLGSGRGYEQYF. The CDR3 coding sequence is TGTGCCAGCAGCTTAGGGAGCGGGAGGGGCTACGAGCAGTACTTC. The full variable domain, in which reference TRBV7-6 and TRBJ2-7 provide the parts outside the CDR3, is GAGVSQSPRYKVTKRGQDVALRCDPISGHVSLYWYRQALGQGPEFLTYFNYEAQQDKSGLPNDRFSAERPEGSISTLTIQRTEQRDSAMYRCASSLGSGRGYEQYFGPGTRLTVT.

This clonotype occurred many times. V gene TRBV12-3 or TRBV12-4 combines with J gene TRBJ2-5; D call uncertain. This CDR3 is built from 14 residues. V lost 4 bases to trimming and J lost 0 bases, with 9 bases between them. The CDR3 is CASSSYRDQETQYF. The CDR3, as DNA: TGTGCCAGCAGTTCCTACCGGGACCAAGAGACCCAGTACTTC.

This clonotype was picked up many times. The DNA of the CDR3 is TGTGCCAGCTCAAAGGCTGGTTACCCAGGGGCTAAAGAGACCCAGTACTTC. It specifies CASSKAGYPGAKETQYF. The V gene is TRBV6-1, the J gene TRBJ2-5; TRBD1 might be the D (6 bases). Trimming stripped 8 bases from V and 3 bases from J, with 25 bases between. The germline V gene has CDR1 MNHNS and CDR2 SASEGT. The CDR3 runs 17 residues.

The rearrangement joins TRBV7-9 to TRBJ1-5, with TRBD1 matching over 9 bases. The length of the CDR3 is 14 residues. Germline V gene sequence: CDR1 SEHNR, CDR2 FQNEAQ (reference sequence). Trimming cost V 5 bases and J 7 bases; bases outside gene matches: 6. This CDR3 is CASSTGQGDQPQHF. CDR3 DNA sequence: TGTGCCAGCAGCACGGGACAGGGCGACCAGCCCCAGCATTTT.

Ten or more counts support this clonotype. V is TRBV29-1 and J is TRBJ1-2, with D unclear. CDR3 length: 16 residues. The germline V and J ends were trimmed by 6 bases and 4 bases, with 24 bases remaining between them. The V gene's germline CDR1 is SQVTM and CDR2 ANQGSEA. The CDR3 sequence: CSVAVISEVRTYGYTF. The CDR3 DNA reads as TGCAGCGTAGCTGTAATTTCCGAGGTCAGGACCTATGGCTACACCTTC.